These 7 T cell receptor beta chains share one sample of origin, sequenced in a study of PD-1 blockade in classical Hodgkin lymphoma. This table comes from immunoSEQ multiplex PCR, and its TCRdb copy is limited to in-frame clones, with some not included. The repertoire holds roughly 31,000 clones, with 70% to 90% as singletons. The time point was: newly diagnosed, previously untreated cHL patient sample. Magnetic negative selection was used to purify CD4+ T cells from thawed PBMCs. Sequenced: CD4+ T cells from blood. Receptor source: a human donor with classical Hodgkin lymphoma.

The chain uses TRBV15 and TRBJ2-1, with 9 bases identical to TRBD2. CDR1 and CDR2 (germline): LNHNV, YYDKDF (reference sequence). V shed 5 bases and J 15 bases; nucleotides not matched to a gene: 14. The CDR3 totals 14 residues. CDR3 DNA sequence: TGTGCCACCAGCCCTCTCCTAGCGGGATCGGATGCGTTCTTC. Its translation is CATSPLLAGSDAFF.

The rearrangement uses TRBV19 and TRBJ1-5, with D possibly being TRBD1 (5 bases). CDR1 and CDR2 (germline): LNHDA, SQIVND (reference sequence). This CDR3 comprises 15 residues. Trimming left V 0 bases short and J 9 bases short, with 15 bases between. Written as DNA, the CDR3 is TGTGCCAGTAGTATAGATCGGGAAAGGGACTGGCCCCAGCATTTT. This translates into CASSIDRERDWPQHF.

This sequence joins TRBV10-3 and TRBJ2-7, with 7 nucleotides matching TRBD1. In germline, CDR1 is ENHRY, CDR2 SYGVKD. V lost 6 bases and J lost 5; bases outside the gene matches: 10. This CDR3 is 14 amino acids long. The CDR3: CAIRKTGVSNEQYF. CDR3 bases: TGTGCCATCAGGAAAACAGGGGTGTCCAACGAGCAGTACTTC.

This chain links TRBV5-1 with TRBJ2-3; D assignment may be TRBD1 or TRBD2 (5 bases each). The CDR3 loop spans 17 amino acids. V was pared by 4 bases and J by 1 base, with 19 bases between. Germline lookup yields CDR1 SGHRS and CDR2 YFSETQ. CDR3 in amino acids: CASSPGTLPQGTDTQYF. DNA of the CDR3: TGCGCCAGCAGCCCGGGGACCTTACCCCAGGGCACAGATACGCAGTATTTT. Full variable domain (missing parts from reference TRBV5-1 and TRBJ2-3): KAGVTQTPRYLIKTRGQQVTLSCSPISGHRSVSWYQQTPGQGLQFLFEYFSETQRNKGNFPGRFSGRQFSNSRSEMNVSTLELGDSALYLCASSPGTLPQGTDTQYFGPGTRLTVL.

The table lists this clone with a count of one. The chain combines TRBV30 with TRBJ2-6; 12 bases align to TRBD2. The trim removed 2 bases at V and 2 bases at J, leaving 4 bases unmatched. CDR1 is GTSNPN and CDR2 is SVGIG in the germline V gene (reference sequence). This CDR3 has 17 residues. The CDR3 region has the DNA TGTGCCTGGAGTAGGCTAGCGGGAGGGCCTGGGGCCAACGTCCTGACTTTC. This codes for CAWSRLAGGPGANVLTF.

The V call is TRBV7-2, the J call TRBJ2-3; 14 bases agree with TRBD2. The CDR3 spans 15 residues. J lost 2 bases, V lost 8 bases, and 3 bases had no gene match. Germline lookup yields CDR1 SGHTA and CDR2 FQGNSA. CDR3 DNA sequence: TGTGCCAGCCGGACTAGCGGGGGGCCCACAGATACGCAGTATTTT. Its protein product is CASRTSGGPTDTQYF.

About this clone itself: Other DNA sequences from this sample encode an identical CDR3 as well. The CDR3 region is CASSGTGNQPQHF. CDR3 nucleotide sequence: TGTGCCAGTAGCGGGACAGGCAATCAGCCCCAGCATTTT. The rearrangement links TRBV19 to TRBJ1-5; 7 bases map to TRBD1. CDR3 length: 13 residues. V was clipped by 6 bases and J by 2 bases; unmatched bases: 1. From germline, CDR1 is LNHDA and CDR2 SQIVND (reference sequence).